This is a list of T cell receptor beta chains from one sample in a study of T cells expressing NK-cell markers. TCRdb reworked the 5' RACE reads into one entry per CDR3 protein, no DNA. The data show about 260,000 distinct CDR3 sequences, and the top ten clones hold more than 3.5%. The sequenced material came from blood T cells: a sorted CD56 or NKG2C T cell subset, CD4+ or CD8+ T cells, or bulk PBMC T cells (not recorded which). Every receptor here comes from a woman between 18 and 70 years old in good health. The CDR3 runs from the conserved cysteine through the conserved F or W. Fields, in order: V gene, J gene, CDR3 protein.

V: TRBV18
J: TRBJ2-7
CDR3: CASSPLGLAGSASREQYF

V: TRBV7-2
J: TRBJ1-1
CDR3: CASSLAPQGNTEAFF

V: TRBV6-1
J: TRBJ2-2
CDR3: CASRRQGGLTGELFF

V: TRBV6-2/TRBV6-3
J: TRBJ2-2
CDR3: CASSPGGHKNTGELFF

V: TRBV4-2
J: TRBJ1-2
CDR3: CASSQEPRDYGYTF

V: TRBV6-5
J: TRBJ2-7
CDR3: CASSYTGGSSYEQYF

V: TRBV6-5
J: TRBJ2-1
CDR3: CASSNPGTSGGTNEQFF

V: TRBV29-1
J: TRBJ1-2
CDR3: CSVETVLNYGYTF

V: TRBV18
J: TRBJ1-1
CDR3: CASSFLVGTEAFF

V: TRBV7-2
J: TRBJ2-3
CDR3: CASSARGPSGDADTQYF

V: TRBV6-5
J: TRBJ1-1
CDR3: CASSYSPQKNTEAFF

V: TRBV20-1
J: TRBJ1-1
CDR3: CSAIARAPEAFF

V: TRBV12-3/TRBV12-4
J: TRBJ2-5
CDR3: CASSLLGGRAGETQYF

V: TRBV29-1
J: TRBJ1-1
CDR3: CSVELGGGMAFF

V: TRBV28
J: TRBJ2-1
CDR3: CASSSPGRHNEQFF

V: TRBV5-1
J: TRBJ1-4
CDR3: CASSFLAGNEKLFF

V: TRBV4-2
J: TRBJ2-1
CDR3: CASSPRDRGNNEQFF

V: TRBV5-1
J: TRBJ2-3
CDR3: CASVSYPGQGTDTQYF

V: TRBV20-1
J: TRBJ2-1
CDR3: CSAGTDYNEQFF

V: TRBV20-1
J: TRBJ2-3
CDR3: CSASLPGRSADTQYF

V: TRBV12-2
J: TRBJ1-2
CDR3: CASRLTANHGYTF

V: TRBV5-1
J: TRBJ2-2
CDR3: CASSPPLGGELFF